One and the same sample provided the 4 T cell receptor beta chains below, sequenced in a study of T cell clonotyping in hematopoietic cell transplantation. The data were produced by immunoSEQ multiplex PCR, yet TCRdb's version contains in-frame clones alone and is incomplete. The table records some 40,000 clones, 94% of them present only once. Sequencing input: peripheral blood mononuclear cells. Receptor source: a woman in her 50s in good health. Some clones in this sample may be carry-over from other donors' samples.

J is TRBJ1-5 and V is TRBV30; TRBD1 matches 7 bases. The CDR3 length is 13 residues. The germline V gene has CDR1 GTSNPN and CDR2 SVGIG (reference sequence). After removal of 1 base from V and 9 bases from J, the junction contained 6 bases not matched to a gene. The CDR3 DNA is TGTGCCTGGAGTGCAGGGGGAACCTCGCCCCAGCATTTT. As protein: CAWSAGGTSPQHF.

This chain links TRBV7-3 with TRBJ2-3; TRBD1 or TRBD2 may be the D gene (5 bases each). CDR1 is SGHTA and CDR2 is FQGTGA in the germline V gene. The V and J ends lost 5 bases and 6 bases respectively, with 15 bases between them. CDR3 length equals 14 residues. Here the CDR3 reads CASSPGTRSDTQYF. The CDR3 coding sequence is TGTGCCAGCAGCCCGGGGACCCGTTCGGATACGCAGTATTTT. Looking up the rest from reference TRBV7-3 and TRBJ2-3 gives the full variable domain: GAGVSQTPSNKVTEKGKYVELRCDPISGHTALYWYRQSLGQGPEFLIYFQGTGAADDSGLPNDRFFAVRPEGSVSTLKIQRTERGDSAVYLCASSPGTRSDTQYFGPGTRLTVL.

The chain combines TRBV29-1 with TRBJ2-5; D gene uncertain. CDR3 length equals 12 residues. Germline CDR1 reads SQVTM; CDR2 reads ANQGSEA. Trimming left V 1 base short and J 4 bases short, with 7 bases between. The CDR3: CSVEVTRETQYF. CDR3 sequence (DNA): TGCAGCGTTGAAGTCACTCGAGAGACCCAGTACTTC. Using reference TRBV29-1 and TRBJ2-5 for the parts outside the CDR3, the full variable domain is SAVISQKPSRDICQRGTSLTIQCQVDSQVTMMFWYRQQPGQSLTLIATANQGSEATYESGFVIDKFPISRPNLTFSTLTVSNMSPEDSSIYLCSVEVTRETQYFGPGTRLLVL.

The chain couples TRBV4-2 to TRBJ1-2; 7 bases agree with TRBD1. Germline CDR1 is LGHNA and CDR2 is YNFKEQ. V gave up 3 bases and J gave up 8 bases; unmatched junction bases: 30. The CDR3 sequence is 21 residues long. CDR3 sequence: CASSQARAGSGGLRGMGGYTF. CDR3 DNA sequence: TGTGCCAGCAGCCAGGCTCGGGCGGGAAGTGGCGGTCTCAGGGGGATGGGCGGCTACACCTTC.